This T cell receptor (beta chain) derives from a study of T-cell memory formation after mild COVID-19. The V end was cut by 7 bases, the J end by 5 bases, with 20 bases between. Germline V gene sequence: CDR1 MNHEY, CDR2 SVGEGT. This CDR3 has 15 residues. Study-level points and caveats: Clones shrinking between day 15 and 85 showed a balanced CD4/CD8 split, and those that grew later tilted toward CD4+. CD4+ contracting clones were mainly CM and EM; CD8+ ones, EMRA. A subset of responding clones appeared in pre-infection memory, suggesting cross-reactive memory joined.

Comment on this clonotype: Its target is not known.

TCR alpha and TCR beta cDNA libraries carrying sample barcodes and UMIs were produced by 5'RACE using constant-segment primers. TCRdb called the 5' RACE reads again in MiXCR, with one record for every CDR3 protein. The sample carries almost 250,000 distinct CDR3 sequences, less than 20% recorded once. What was sequenced was PBMCs or a T cell subset sorted from them (not recorded which). V usage is TRBV6-2 or TRBV6-3 and J usage is TRBJ1-2; tentatively, D is TRBD1 (6 bases). The receptor was derived from an adult woman who had mild COVID-19 (a few samples of this study predate the infection). Cell type and time point are not known. CDR3 sequence reads: CASNPRGGAEYGYTF. CDR3 in DNA: TGTGCCAGCAACCCGAGGGGGGGCGCGGAATATGGCTACACCTTC.